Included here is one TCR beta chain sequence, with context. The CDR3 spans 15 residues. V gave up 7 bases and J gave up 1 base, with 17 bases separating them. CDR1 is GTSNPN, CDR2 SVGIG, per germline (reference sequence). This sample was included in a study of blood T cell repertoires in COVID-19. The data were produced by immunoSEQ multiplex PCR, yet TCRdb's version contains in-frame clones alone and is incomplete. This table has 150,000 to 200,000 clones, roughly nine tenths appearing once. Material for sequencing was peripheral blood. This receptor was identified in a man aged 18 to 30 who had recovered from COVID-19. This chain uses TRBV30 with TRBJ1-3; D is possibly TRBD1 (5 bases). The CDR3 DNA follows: TGTGCCTCAACTTGGGGGGAATATTCTGGAAACACCATATATTTT. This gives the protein CASTWGEYSGNTIYF. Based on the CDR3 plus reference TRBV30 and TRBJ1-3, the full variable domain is SQTIHQWPATLVQPVGSPLSLECTVEGTSNPNLYWYRQAAGRGLQLLFYSVGIGQISSEVPQNLSASRPQDRQFILSSKKLLLSDSGFYLCASTWGEYSGNTIYFGEGSWLTVV.